A selection of T cell receptor beta chains follows, all from one sample in a study of cytomegalovirus exposure and HLA in healthy donors. TCRdb's table, derived via immunoSEQ multiplex PCR, lists solely in-frame clones and lacks some. This table holds roughly 120,000 clones, around 84% found once. Sequenced: PBMCs. The receptors here all came from a woman younger than 30 in good health and CMV-seropositive. Both conserved end residues are trimmed from each CDR3. A row's size may be missing; if present it is once, few, many or a size class.

V: TRBV27
size: -
J: TRBJ2-2
CDR3: ASTPLAGGSGELF

V: TRBV11-1
size: -
J: TRBJ2-5
CDR3: ASSGWAGQNQETQY

V: TRBV10-1
size: once
J: TRBJ1-6
CDR3: ASSDDSNSPLH

V: TRBV7-8
size: -
J: TRBJ2-3
CDR3: ASSLAVSGGFTDTQY

V: TRBV20-1
size: -
J: TRBJ1-1
CDR3: SVPGSTEAF

V: TRBV7-9
size: -
J: TRBJ1-2
CDR3: ASSLAEGYGYT

V: TRBV5-4
size: -
J: TRBJ2-7
CDR3: ASRDRELAGALY

V: TRBV11-2
size: -
J: TRBJ2-1
CDR3: ASSHRGSGLVTYNEQF

V: TRBV7-3
size: -
J: TRBJ2-1
CDR3: ASSLEGYYNEQF

V: TRBV30
size: once
J: TRBJ1-5
CDR3: AWSDSSNQPQH

V: TRBV6-1
size: -
J: TRBJ1-4
CDR3: ASSESGRGWEKLF

V: TRBV7-9
size: -
J: TRBJ1-5
CDR3: ASSLATPGNVHQPQH

V: TRBV19
size: -
J: TRBJ1-2
CDR3: ASLATGQVGYT

V: TRBV19
size: -
J: TRBJ2-7
CDR3: ASSSGGGREQY

V: TRBV6-5
size: -
J: TRBJ2-7
CDR3: ASSYLSEQY

V: TRBV11-2
size: -
J: -
CDR3: ASSLAAFYEQY

V: TRBV7-8
size: -
J: TRBJ2-2
CDR3: ASSSNRVSAGELF

V: TRBV25-1
size: -
J: TRBJ2-5
CDR3: ASSEYWAGQETQY

V: TRBV2
size: -
J: TRBJ1-1
CDR3: ASSGGFGLEAF

V: TRBV25-1
size: -
J: TRBJ2-3
CDR3: ASSESQGADTQY

V: TRBV5-1
size: -
J: TRBJ1-6
CDR3: ASSLDSQGSPLH

V: TRBV25-1
size: once
J: TRBJ2-7
CDR3: ASSGRLAGGSSSYEQY

V: TRBV25-1
size: -
J: TRBJ2-7
CDR3: ASSDRSGELYEQY

V: TRBV5-1
size: -
J: TRBJ2-7
CDR3: ASSLISFEGDEQY

V: TRBV5-6
size: -
J: TRBJ2-3
CDR3: ASSLVAGLADTQY

V: TRBV9
size: -
J: TRBJ1-3
CDR3: ASSVEELDRYSGNTIY

V: TRBV6-5
size: -
J: TRBJ2-1
CDR3: ASSVPGGWEGEQF

V: TRBV11-2
size: -
J: TRBJ1-3
CDR3: ASSLGLISGNTIY

V: TRBV5-1
size: -
J: TRBJ2-1
CDR3: ASSPTSGSSYNEQF

V: TRBV27
size: -
J: TRBJ1-5
CDR3: ASAPAGDGINQPQH

V: TRBV7-6
size: -
J: TRBJ2-3
CDR3: ASSLLEDTQY

V: TRBV4-1
size: -
J: TRBJ2-2
CDR3: ASSQVQDTGELF

V: TRBV2
size: -
J: TRBJ2-5
CDR3: ASRGGEEETQY

V: TRBV6-5
size: -
J: TRBJ2-3
CDR3: ASSRLAGAPDTQY

V: TRBV5-1
size: -
J: TRBJ2-7
CDR3: ASSLGDRGAQQY

V: TRBV11-2
size: few
J: TRBJ2-5
CDR3: ASSATNSGEILETQY

V: TRBV6-1
size: few
J: TRBJ1-4
CDR3: ASIRRVTENEKLF

V: TRBV5-1
size: -
J: TRBJ2-1
CDR3: ASSLVGEQF

V: TRBV28
size: -
J: TRBJ2-7
CDR3: ASTPPVDSYEQY

V: TRBV14
size: -
J: TRBJ1-2
CDR3: ASSRGTGFGYT

V: TRBV9
size: -
J: TRBJ2-3
CDR3: ASSSTGVTDTQY

V: TRBV12-2
size: -
J: TRBJ1-2
CDR3: ASRFLGPDRGLDYGYT

V: TRBV5-1
size: once
J: TRBJ1-1
CDR3: ASSSISRDTEAF

V: TRBV5-1
size: -
J: TRBJ2-7
CDR3: ASSVRGGAPNEQY

V: TRBV25-1
size: -
J: TRBJ1-1
CDR3: ASSGNRQAYSAEAF

V: TRBV5-6
size: -
J: TRBJ2-5
CDR3: ASSRRTGGSETQY

V: TRBV5-1
size: -
J: TRBJ2-1
CDR3: ASSLGTSGNEQF

V: TRBV2
size: -
J: TRBJ2-7
CDR3: ASRGLQGMGEQY

V: TRBV19
size: -
J: TRBJ1-5
CDR3: ASSTQGSSNQPQH